Here is one T cell receptor (beta chain) with its context. Its antigen is not identified. These data belong to a study of beta chain features in type 1 diabetes. Overall study results and limits: Shorter TCRB CDR3s, moderately but significantly so, were found in Type 1 diabetes patients in all four CD4+ subsets. Type 1 diabetes patients had VDJ junctions that carried fewer insertions and more deletions. PCR might show a preference for shorter templates, equally across patients and controls.

The investigators reverse transcribed all of the isolated RNA, so they sequenced expressed TCRB transcripts. Measured with immunoSEQ multiplex PCR; TCRdb has only the in-frame clones, and not every one. In the table there are 100,000 to 150,000 clones, about a sixth of which are singletons. The sequence derives from a man younger than 40 with type 1 diabetes. The sample taken for sequencing was central memory CD4+ T cells from blood.

For the CDR3, the DNA is TGTGCCAGCAGCTCCGGGACTAGAAACACCGGGGAGCTGTTTTTT. This codes for CASSSGTRNTGELFF. The rearrangement links TRBV11-2 to TRBJ2-2; TRBD2 matches at 8 bases. The germline V gene has CDR1 SGHAT and CDR2 FQNNGV. The trim removed 4 bases at V and 2 bases at J, leaving 3 bases unmatched. The CDR3 runs to 15 residues.